Each of the 10 T cell receptor beta chains below was sequenced from the same sample in a study of response to subunit inactivated influenza vaccine. TCRdb itself ran the RT-PCR reads through MiXCR, one entry per CDR3 protein. The sample lists approximately 230,000 distinct CDR3 sequences; 12% were seen once. This sample comprised non-naive T cells sorted from PBMCs, obtained less than 15 days before vaccination. The source of these receptors is a man aged 50 to 60 who received an inactivated influenza vaccine.

The rearrangement uses TRBV5-1 and TRBJ2-5, with a possible D match to TRBD1 (5 bases). The CDR3 totals 14 residues. Trimming stripped 0 bases from V and 4 bases from J, with 10 bases between. Germline V gene lookup returns CDR1 SGHRS and CDR2 YFSETQ. Here the CDR3 DNA reads TGCGCCAGCAGCTTGGATAGGGGCCGAGAGACCCAGTACTTC. Translating it yields CASSLDRGRETQYF.

The sample holds a few counts of this clonotype. The V call is TRBV7-8, the J call TRBJ2-7; TRBD1 is a possible D gene (5 bases). The germline V gene has CDR1 SGHVS and CDR2 FQNEAQ. The CDR3 sequence is 14 residues long. Trimming shortened V by 0 bases and J by 2 bases, and 8 bases separated the two germline ends. CDR3 nucleotide sequence: TGTGCCAGCAGCTTAGCGGGGCTAGCCTACGAGCAGTACTTC. It is translated as CASSLAGLAYEQYF.

This clonotype was observed a handful of times. This rearrangement joins TRBV5-1 to TRBJ2-3; D is uncertain. From germline, CDR1 is SGHRS and CDR2 YFSETQ. V gave up 0 bases and J gave up 3 bases, with 11 bases separating them. The CDR3 runs to 15 residues. The CDR3 loop is CASSLGYGRTDTQYF. In DNA, the CDR3 is TGCGCCAGCAGCTTGGGCTATGGGCGGACAGATACGCAGTATTTT.

The table lists this clonotype with a few counts. V gene TRBV2 combines with J gene TRBJ2-3; D unresolved. CDR3 length: 11 residues. The V gene's germline CDR1 is SNHLY and CDR2 FYNNEI. The V gene lost 3 bases and the J gene lost 5 bases, with 3 bases spanning the gap. The CDR3 nucleotides read TGTGCCAGCAGTGAGGAAGATACGCAGTATTTT. Its translation is CASSEEDTQYF. The whole variable domain, filled in from reference TRBV2 and TRBJ2-3, reads EPEVTQTPSHQVTQMGQEVILRCVPISNHLYFYWYRQILGQKVEFLVSFYNNEISEKSEIFDDQFSVERPDGSNFTLKIRSTKLEDSAMYFCASSEEDTQYFGPGTRLTVL.

This clonotype was seen many times. CDR3 nucleotides: TGCAGTGCTAGAGATACAGCGGGGGACCCTAAAGAGCAGTACTTC. Translation gives CSARDTAGDPKEQYF. This chain links TRBV20-1 with TRBJ2-7; 8 bases agree with TRBD2. V lost 0 bases, J lost 7 bases, and 11 bases stayed unmatched. The germline CDR1 and CDR2 sequences are DFQATT and SNEGSKA (reference sequence). The CDR3 is made up of 15 amino acids.

The V gene is TRBV9, the J gene TRBJ1-6; no firm D call. The CDR3 has 14 amino acids. V lost 3 bases and J lost 12, with 16 bases in between. The germline gives CDR1 SGDLS, CDR2 YYNGEE. Written as DNA, the CDR3 is TGTGCCAGCAGCGCCCACAGTGGGGATCGACCCCTCCACTTT. This encodes CASSAHSGDRPLHF. Supplemented by reference TRBV9 and TRBJ1-6, the full variable domain reads DSGVTQTPKHLITATGQRVTLRCSPRSGDLSVYWYQQSLDQGLQFLIQYYNGEERAKGNILERFSAQQFPDLHSELNLSSLELGDSALYFCASSAHSGDRPLHFGNGTRLTVT.

This clonotype was seen only a few times. V is TRBV6-5 and J is TRBJ2-5; D may be TRBD1 (5 bases). V dropped 0 bases and J dropped 5 bases, with 10 bases sitting between them. Germline V gene data show CDR1 as MNHEY and CDR2 as SVGAGI. CDR3 length: 14 amino acids. CDR3 DNA: TGTGCCAGCAGTTACTCAAGGGGTGGCGAGACCCAGTACTTC. This sequence encodes CASSYSRGGETQYF.

The chain recombines TRBV5-6 with TRBJ1-6; 7 nucleotides line up with TRBD1. J lost 10 bases, V lost 1 base, and 8 bases had no gene match. The CDR3 is made up of 15 amino acids. Germline V CDR1 and CDR2: SGHDT, YYEEEE. As DNA, the CDR3 is TGTGCCAGCAGCTTGTCCGCGACAGGGAGCTCACCCCTCCACTTT. Translation: CASSLSATGSSPLHF. The whole variable domain, filled in from reference TRBV5-6 and TRBJ1-6, reads DAGVTQSPTHLIKTRGQQVTLRCSPKSGHDTVSWYQQALGQGPQFIFQYYEEEERQRGNFPDRFSGHQFPNYSSELNVNALLLGDSALYLCASSLSATGSSPLHFGNGTRLTVT.

The chain joins TRBV5-1 to TRBJ1-2, with TRBD1 as a possible D gene (6 bases). The length of the CDR3 is 14 residues. Looked up from germline, CDR1 is SGHRS and CDR2 is YFSETQ. V was cut by 1 base and J by 6 bases, with 13 bases left in between. CDR3 in DNA: TGCGCCAGCAGCTTGATGGGGGCCGAAAATGGCTACACCTTC. Its protein product is CASSLMGAENGYTF.

The chain joins TRBV2 to TRBJ2-7, with TRBD2 matching 8 bases. CDR1 is SNHLY, CDR2 FYNNEI, per germline. V was pared by 7 bases and J by 1 base, with 9 bases of the junction left unmatched. The CDR3 is 15 residues long. The CDR3 here is CASTVLTSASYEQYF. CDR3 nucleotides: TGTGCCAGCACCGTTTTGACTAGCGCATCCTACGAGCAGTACTTC.